This T cell receptor (beta chain) derives from a study of blood T cell repertoires in COVID-19. Across the study: There were acute and convalescent COVID-19 samples, and they came from the United States, Italy and Spain.

Seattle patients were enrolled while actively infected and followed longitudinally. In the original processing: How many nucleated cells were present was estimated from reference gene primer amplification. The repertoire was sequenced with immunoSEQ multiplex PCR; TCRdb's copy has only in-frame clones and lacks some. V and J calls and clone size come straight from that table; D and trimming were deduced from the DNA. The table shows about 120,000 clones, with around 90% occurring only once. This sequence originates from a woman aged 60-75 years with COVID-19, enrolled during active disease. The sample was peripheral blood.

The DNA of the CDR3 is TGTGCCAGTAGTAGCGGCGGGACAGGGGGCCCTGAAGCTTTCTTT. Amino acids: CASSSGGTGGPEAFF. The chain couples TRBV19 to TRBJ1-1; 12 nucleotides match TRBD1. Trimming at V came to 4 bases and at J to 6 bases, leaving 6 bases not matched to a gene. Germline V lookup: CDR1 LNHDA, CDR2 SQIVND (reference sequence). This CDR3 is built from 15 residues. The full variable domain, completed using reference TRBV19 and TRBJ1-1, is DGGITQSPKYLFRKEGQNVTLSCEQNLNHDAMYWYRQDPGQGLRLIYYSQIVNDFQKGDIAEGYSVSREKKESFPLTVTSAQKNPTAFYLCASSSGGTGGPEAFFGQGTRLTVV.